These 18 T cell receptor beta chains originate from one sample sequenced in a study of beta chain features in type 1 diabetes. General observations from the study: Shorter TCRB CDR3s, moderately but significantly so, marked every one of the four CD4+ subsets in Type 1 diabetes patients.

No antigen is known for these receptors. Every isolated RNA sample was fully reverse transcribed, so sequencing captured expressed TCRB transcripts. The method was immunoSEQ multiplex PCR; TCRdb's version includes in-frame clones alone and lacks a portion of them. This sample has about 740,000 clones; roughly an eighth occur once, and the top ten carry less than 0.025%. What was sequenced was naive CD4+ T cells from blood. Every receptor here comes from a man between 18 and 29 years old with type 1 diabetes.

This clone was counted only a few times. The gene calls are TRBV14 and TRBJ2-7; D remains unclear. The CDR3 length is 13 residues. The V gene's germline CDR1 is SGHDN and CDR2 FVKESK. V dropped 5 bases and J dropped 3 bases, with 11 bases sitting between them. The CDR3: CASSSADVYEQYF. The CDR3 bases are TGTGCCAGCAGCTCAGCCGATGTCTACGAGCAGTACTTC.

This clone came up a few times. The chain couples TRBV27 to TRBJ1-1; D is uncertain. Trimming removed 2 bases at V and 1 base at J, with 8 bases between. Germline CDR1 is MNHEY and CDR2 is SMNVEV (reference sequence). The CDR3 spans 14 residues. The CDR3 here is CASSLHRENTEAFF. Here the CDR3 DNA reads TGTGCCAGCAGTTTACACCGCGAGAACACTGAAGCTTTCTTT.

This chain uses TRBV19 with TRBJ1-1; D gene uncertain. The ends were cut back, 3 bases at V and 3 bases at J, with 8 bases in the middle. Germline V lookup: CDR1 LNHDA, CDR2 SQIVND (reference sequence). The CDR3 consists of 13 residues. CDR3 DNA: TGTGCCAGTAGTATGGCTCGGGACACTGAAGCTTTCTTT. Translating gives CASSMARDTEAFF.

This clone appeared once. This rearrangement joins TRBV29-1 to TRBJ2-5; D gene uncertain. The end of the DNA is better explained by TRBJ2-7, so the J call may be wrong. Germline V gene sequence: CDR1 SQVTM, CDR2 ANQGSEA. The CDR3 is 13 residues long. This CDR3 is CSGYSAATYEQYF. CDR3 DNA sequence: TGCAGCGGCTACTCAGCAGCGACCTACGAGCAGTACTTC.

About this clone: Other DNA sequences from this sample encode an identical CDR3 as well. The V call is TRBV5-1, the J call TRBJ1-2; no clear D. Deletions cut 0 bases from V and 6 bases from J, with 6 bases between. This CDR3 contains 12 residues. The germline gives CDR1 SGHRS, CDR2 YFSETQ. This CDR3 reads CASSLAGNGYTF. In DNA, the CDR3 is TGCGCCAGCAGCTTGGCAGGAAATGGCTACACCTTC.

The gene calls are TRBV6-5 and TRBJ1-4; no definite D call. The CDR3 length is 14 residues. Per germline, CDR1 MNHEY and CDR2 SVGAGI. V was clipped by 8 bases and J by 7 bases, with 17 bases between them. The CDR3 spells CASYGTASGEKLFF. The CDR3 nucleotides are TGTGCCAGCTACGGAACAGCTAGCGGTGAAAAACTGTTTTTT.

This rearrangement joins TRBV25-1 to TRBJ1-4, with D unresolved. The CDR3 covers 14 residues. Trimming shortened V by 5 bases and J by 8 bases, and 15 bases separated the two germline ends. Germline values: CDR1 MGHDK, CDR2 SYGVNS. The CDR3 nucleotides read TGTGCCAGCAGTCAAGGGAGCAAGGCGGAAAAACTGTTTTTT. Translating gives CASSQGSKAEKLFF.

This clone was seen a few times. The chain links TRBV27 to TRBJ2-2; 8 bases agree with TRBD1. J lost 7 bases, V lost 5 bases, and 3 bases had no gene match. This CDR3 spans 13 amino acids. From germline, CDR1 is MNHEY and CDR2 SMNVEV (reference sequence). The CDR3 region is CASSPGTGGELFF. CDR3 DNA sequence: TGTGCCAGCAGTCCAGGGACAGGCGGGGAGCTGTTTTTT.

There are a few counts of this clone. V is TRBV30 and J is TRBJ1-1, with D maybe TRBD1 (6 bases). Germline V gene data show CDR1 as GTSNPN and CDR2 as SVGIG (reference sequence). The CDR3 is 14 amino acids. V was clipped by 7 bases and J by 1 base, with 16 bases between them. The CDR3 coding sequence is TGTGCCTTCAGGGGACCCCGGGGGAACACTGAAGCTTTCTTT. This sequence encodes CAFRGPRGNTEAFF.

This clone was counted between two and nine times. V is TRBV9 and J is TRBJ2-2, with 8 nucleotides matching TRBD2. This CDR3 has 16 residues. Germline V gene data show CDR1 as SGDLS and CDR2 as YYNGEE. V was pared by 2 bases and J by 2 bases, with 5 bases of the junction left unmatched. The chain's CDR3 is CASSVAGGPNTGELFF. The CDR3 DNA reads TGTGCCAGCAGCGTTGCGGGGGGCCCTAACACCGGGGAGCTGTTTTTT.

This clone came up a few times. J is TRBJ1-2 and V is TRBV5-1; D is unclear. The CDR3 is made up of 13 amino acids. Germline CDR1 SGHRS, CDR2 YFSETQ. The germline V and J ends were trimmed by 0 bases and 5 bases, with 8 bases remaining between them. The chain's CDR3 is CASSLASGYGYTF. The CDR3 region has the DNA TGCGCCAGCAGCTTGGCCTCGGGATATGGCTACACCTTC.

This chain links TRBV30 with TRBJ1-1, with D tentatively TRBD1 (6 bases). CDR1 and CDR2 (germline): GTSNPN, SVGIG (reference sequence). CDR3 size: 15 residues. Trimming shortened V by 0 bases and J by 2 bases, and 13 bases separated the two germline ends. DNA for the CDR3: TGTGCCTGGAGTGTATCCGACAGGTTAAACACTGAAGCTTTCTTT. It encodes CAWSVSDRLNTEAFF.

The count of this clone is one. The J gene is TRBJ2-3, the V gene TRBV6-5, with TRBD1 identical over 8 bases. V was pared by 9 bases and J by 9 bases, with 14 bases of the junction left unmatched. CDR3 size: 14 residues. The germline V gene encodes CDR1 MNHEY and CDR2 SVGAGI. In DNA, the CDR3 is TGTGCCAGTTCCGGACAGGGCGTACAGTCCACGCAGTATTTT. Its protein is CASSGQGVQSTQYF.

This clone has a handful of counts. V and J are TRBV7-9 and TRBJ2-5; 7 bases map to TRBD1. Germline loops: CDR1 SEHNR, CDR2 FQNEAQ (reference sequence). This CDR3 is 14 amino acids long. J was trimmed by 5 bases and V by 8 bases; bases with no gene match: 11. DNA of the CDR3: TGTGCCAGCGCCTCTTTTAGGGGGCATGAGACCCAGTACTTC. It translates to CASASFRGHETQYF.

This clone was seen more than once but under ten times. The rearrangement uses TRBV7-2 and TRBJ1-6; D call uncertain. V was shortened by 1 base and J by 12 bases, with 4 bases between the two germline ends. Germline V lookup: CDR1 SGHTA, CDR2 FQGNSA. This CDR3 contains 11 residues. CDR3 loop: CASSLVGPLHF. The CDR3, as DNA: TGTGCCAGCAGCTTAGTGGGACCCCTCCACTTT.

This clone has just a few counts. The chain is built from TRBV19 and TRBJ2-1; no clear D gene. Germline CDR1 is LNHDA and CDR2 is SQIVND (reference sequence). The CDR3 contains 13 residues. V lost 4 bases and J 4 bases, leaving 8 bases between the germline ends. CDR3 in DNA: TGTGCCAGTAGTACCGGGCCTTACAATGAGCAGTTCTTC. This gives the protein CASSTGPYNEQFF.

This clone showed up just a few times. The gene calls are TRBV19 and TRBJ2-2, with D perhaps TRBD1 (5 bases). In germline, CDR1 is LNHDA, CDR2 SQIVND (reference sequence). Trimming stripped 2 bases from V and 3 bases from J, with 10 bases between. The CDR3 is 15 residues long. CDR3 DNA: TGTGCCAGTAGTATAACGTCAGGGCACACCGGGGAGCTGTTTTTT. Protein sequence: CASSITSGHTGELFF.

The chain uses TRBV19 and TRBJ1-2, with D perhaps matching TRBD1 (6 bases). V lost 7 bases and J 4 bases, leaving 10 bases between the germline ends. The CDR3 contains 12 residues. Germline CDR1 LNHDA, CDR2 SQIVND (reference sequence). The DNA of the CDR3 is TGTGCCAGTACAGGGGTCGGCTATGGCTACACCTTC. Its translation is CASTGVGYGYTF.